The sequence of this T cell receptor (beta chain) was determined in a study of CD8 T cells in ankylosing spondylitis. Study observations and caveats: Clones linked to the disease showed a CD8+ phenotype. They occurred at relatively low frequencies in peripheral blood. Reported data indicate significant enrichment of disease-linked clones within matched ankylosing spondylitis synovial fluid. Characteristic of ankylosing spondylitis blood, it appeared, was a TCR beta motif comprising roughly 8 highly homologous variants. Past research had described some motif variants in reactive arthritis synovial fluid and blood.

This clonotype was observed many times. Its antigen is not identified. With 5 bases removed from V and 6 bases from J, the gap between germline ends came to 14 bases. In germline, CDR1 is MDHEN, CDR2 SYDVKM. There are 14 residues in the CDR3. Quantitative 5'-RACE with molecular barcodes produced the TCR beta libraries. Each CDR3 protein is one row after TCRdb ran MiXCR on the 5' RACE reads. The table has more than 500,000 distinct CDR3 sequences, about 5.7% seen once. The V gene is TRBV28, the J gene TRBJ2-4, with D unclear. The specimen sequenced was blood, either unsorted or a sorted T cell fraction (not recorded which). This TCR was sampled from a male donor with ankylosing spondylitis. The CDR3 nucleotides read TGTGCCAGCAGTAGACCCCGGAGCCCAAACATTCAGTACTTC. Amino acids: CASSRPRSPNIQYF.